This T cell receptor (beta chain) stems from a study of CD8+CD57+ T cells in acquired aplastic anemia. The sample holds a few counts of this clonotype. CDR3 and TCR beta VDJ profiling relied on a genomic DNA template. Each CDR3 protein is one row after TCRdb ran MiXCR on the reads. The table lists 200,000 to 250,000 distinct CDR3 sequences, more than 55% of them singletons. Patients chosen for sequencing had shown CD8+CD57+ cell expansion by flow cytometry. At the time of blood sampling, patients had not yet received any therapy. Trimming removed 7 bases at V and 0 bases at J, with 7 bases between. CDR1 is LNHDA, CDR2 SQIVND, per germline (reference sequence). The CDR3 has 13 residues.

Material: sorted CD4+, CD8+, or CD8+CD57+ T cells (not recorded which) from PBMCs. This TCR came from a human donor with aplastic anemia. V gene TRBV19 combines with J gene TRBJ1-5; unclear D gene. Written as DNA, the CDR3 is TGTGCCAGTAAAGGATCTAGCAATCAGCCCCAGCATTTT. As protein: CASKGSSNQPQHF. Supplemented by reference TRBV19 and TRBJ1-5, the full variable domain reads DGGITQSPKYLFRKEGQNVTLSCEQNLNHDAMYWYRQDPGQGLRLIYYSQIVNDFQKGDIAEGYSVSREKKESFPLTVTSAQKNPTAFYLCASKGSSNQPQHFGDGTRLSIL.